These 2 T cell receptor beta chains were sequenced from one sample in a study of T cells in Graves' hyperthyroidism and ophthalmopathy. Using RNA transcripts as the source, TCR beta CDR3 regions were amplified. During a first-round RT-PCR of the TCR CDR3, the HTBI primer set was used. A single record per CDR3 protein comes from TCRdb applying MiXCR to the multiplex PCR reads. The repertoire holds 550,000 to 700,000 distinct CDR3 sequences, about half seen once, with over 15% in the top ten. Source material: peripheral blood or thyroid tissue (not recorded which). These receptors were taken from an adult woman with Graves' disease, either hyperthyroidism or ophthalmopathy (not recorded which).

With respect to this clonotype: A clone one base away is much larger, so this may be a read error. The conserved final phenylalanine or tryptophan is absent from the CDR3, which likely points to a read error. CDR3 loop: CASSFDNNYGYTL. CDR3 nucleotides: TGTGCCAGCAGCTTTGACAACAACTATGGCTACACCCTC. V is TRBV5-4 and J is TRBJ1-2, with no clear D. Germline CDR1 and CDR2: SGHNT and YYREEE (reference sequence). The CDR3 loop spans 13 amino acids. Deletions cut 2 bases from V and 2 bases from J, with 7 bases between.

This clonotype was seen a few times. The chain combines TRBV29-1 with TRBJ1-2; unclear D gene. The CDR3 runs 13 residues. Trimming cost V 1 base and J 8 bases, with 14 bases left between them. Per the germline V gene, CDR1 is SQVTM and CDR2 is ANQGSEA. CDR3: CSVEVPGLGGYTF. CDR3 nucleotides: TGCAGCGTTGAAGTTCCTGGGTTGGGAGGCTACACCTTC. The complete variable domain, with remaining parts taken from reference TRBV29-1 and TRBJ1-2, reads SAVISQKPSRDICQRGTSLTIQCQVDSQVTMMFWYRQQPGQSLTLIATANQGSEATYESGFVIDKFPISRPNLTFSTLTVSNMSPEDSSIYLCSVEVPGLGGYTFGSGTRLTVV.